The T cell receptor (beta chain) described here comes from a study of shared clonotypes between healthy human individuals. Details on this clone: Its antigen remains unidentified.

Overall study results and limits: Clonotypes not shared had lower generation probabilities than those common to all four donors.

TCRdb keeps only in-frame clones here, not all; method: immunoSEQ multiplex PCR. The sample shows approximately 640,000 clones, around 72% of them seen only once. Material for sequencing was memory CD4+ T cells sorted from blood. Indicated subset: CD45RA-negative fraction. The receptor's source is a woman aged 30 to 39 in good health.

Written as DNA, the CDR3 is TGTGCCAGCAGCCATTATGACCGAAGGTCGTTCGATGAGCAGTTCTTC. As protein: CASSHYDRRSFDEQFF. The chain employs TRBV11-2 and TRBJ2-1; D remains unclear. The germline V gene has CDR1 SGHAT and CDR2 FQNNGV. V lost 5 bases, J lost 8 bases, and 22 bases lay in between. The CDR3 runs 16 residues.